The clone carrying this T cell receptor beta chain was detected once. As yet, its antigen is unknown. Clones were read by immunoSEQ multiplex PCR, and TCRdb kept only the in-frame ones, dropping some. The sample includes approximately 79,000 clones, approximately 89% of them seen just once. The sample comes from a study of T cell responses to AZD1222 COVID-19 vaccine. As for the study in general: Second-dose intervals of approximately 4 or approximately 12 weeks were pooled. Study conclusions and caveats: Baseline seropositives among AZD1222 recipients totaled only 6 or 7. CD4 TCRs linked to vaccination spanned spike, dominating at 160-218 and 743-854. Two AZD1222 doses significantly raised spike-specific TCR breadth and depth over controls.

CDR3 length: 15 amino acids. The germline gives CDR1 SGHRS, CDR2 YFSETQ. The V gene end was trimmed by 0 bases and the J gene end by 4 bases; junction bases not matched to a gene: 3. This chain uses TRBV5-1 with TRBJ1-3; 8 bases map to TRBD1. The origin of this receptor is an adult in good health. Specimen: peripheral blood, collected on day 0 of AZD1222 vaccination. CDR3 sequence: CASSLGQGAGNTIYF. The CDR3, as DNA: TGCGCCAGCAGCTTGGGGCAGGGGGCAGGAAACACCATATATTTT.